Shown below are 19 T cell receptor beta chains from a single sample sequenced in a study of shared clonotypes between healthy human individuals. Libraries were prepared by immunoSEQ multiplex PCR; TCRdb keeps only in-frame clonotypes and omits some of them. The sample records about 450,000 clones, around 75% being singletons. Material for sequencing was PBMCs. The receptors come from a middle-aged woman in good health. Some clones in this sample may be carry-over from other donors' samples.

The V gene is TRBV7-9, the J gene TRBJ2-1; D is unclear. The CDR3 has 13 amino acids. Trimming stripped 2 bases from V and 7 bases from J, with 9 bases between. Germline values: CDR1 SEHNR, CDR2 FQNEAQ (reference sequence). CDR3 sequence: CASSLLELNEQFF. The CDR3 DNA reads as TGTGCCAGCAGCTTACTGGAGTTAAATGAGCAGTTCTTC.

The CDR3 DNA is TGTGCCAGCAGCTTAGGCGGCGGAAAGTACGAGCAGTACTTC. Protein product: CASSLGGGKYEQYF. The genes are TRBV11-2 and TRBJ2-7, with unresolved D. Trimming took 1 base from V and 4 from J, leaving 11 bases between them. There are 14 residues in the CDR3. Germline V gene data show CDR1 as SGHAT and CDR2 as FQNNGV.

The genes are TRBV7-9 and TRBJ1-5; D is unresolved. There are 15 residues in the CDR3. CDR1 is SEHNR and CDR2 is FQNEAQ in the germline V gene (reference sequence). V lost 2 bases and J 11 bases, leaving 19 bases between the germline ends. Here the CDR3 DNA reads TGTGCCAGCAGCTTACGGTCCGCTGATGTTGGGGCCCAGCATTTT. Translated: CASSLRSADVGAQHF.

V and J are TRBV7-9 and TRBJ1-1; D may be TRBD1 (6 bases). The V end was cut by 3 bases, the J end by 4 bases, with 15 bases between. CDR1 and CDR2 from the germline V gene are SEHNR and FQNEAQ (reference sequence). There are 15 residues in the CDR3. Written as DNA, the CDR3 is TGTGCCAGCAGCTTGGGGGACACGCCGGGCACTGAAGCTTTCTTT. Its translation: CASSLGDTPGTEAFF.

This chain uses TRBV7-3 with TRBJ2-1, with unresolved D. The CDR3 spans 16 residues. The V end was cut by 5 bases, the J end by 2 bases, with 16 bases between. Germline-derived CDR1 and CDR2 are SGHTA and FQGTGA. The CDR3 loop is CASSLEPRPPYNEQFF. The CDR3 nucleotides read TGTGCCAGCAGCCTAGAACCTCGCCCCCCCTACAATGAGCAGTTCTTC.

Comments on this clone: At one of its ends the junction is not consistent with the germline gene, which may arise from a read error. This rearrangement joins TRBV11-1 to TRBJ2-3; 11 nucleotides line up with TRBD2. The germline gives CDR1 SGHAT, CDR2 FQDESV (reference sequence). The CDR3 is 16 amino acids. In DNA, the CDR3 is TGTGCCTGCAGCCTGGGGACTAGCGGCCCCACAGATACGCAGTATTTT. Protein: CACSLGTSGPTDTQYF.

V gene TRBV2 combines with J gene TRBJ2-2; 7 positions agree with TRBD2. The CDR3 has 14 residues. Germline V CDR1 and CDR2: SNHLY, FYNNEI. The J segment lost 6 bases and the V segment lost 6 bases, leaving 7 bases of the junction unmatched. DNA for the CDR3: TGTGCCAGCAGCATTCTAGCGGCCGCCGGGGAGCTGTTTTTT. Amino acids: CASSILAAAGELFF.

This sequence joins TRBV5-1 and TRBJ1-2; D unresolved. The germline CDR1 and CDR2 sequences are SGHRS and YFSETQ. The CDR3 totals 12 residues. The V and J ends lost 3 bases and 8 bases respectively, with 11 bases between them. Written as DNA, the CDR3 is TGCGCCAGCAGCTCGACCCTGACAGGCTACACCTTC. Amino acid sequence: CASSSTLTGYTF.

This clone appeared once. A much larger clone differs from this one at a single base, so this may be a read error. V usage is TRBV7-7 and J usage is TRBJ2-2; 8 bases align to TRBD2. Germline values: CDR1 SSHAT, CDR2 FNYEAQ (reference sequence). The CDR3 loop spans 15 amino acids. The CDR3 spells CASSLTSANTGELFF. CDR3 nucleotides: TGTGCTAGCAGCTTGACTAGCGCGAACACCGGGGAGCTGTTTTTT. Drawing the rest from reference TRBV7-7 and TRBJ2-2, the complete variable domain is GAGVSQSPRYKVTKRGQDVTLRCDPISSHATLYWYQQALGQGPEFLTYFNYEAQPDKSGLPSDRFSAERPEGSISTLTIQRTEQRDSAMYRCASSLTSANTGELFFGEGSRLTVL.

The chain is built from TRBV4-1 and TRBJ1-5; tentative D call: TRBD1 (6 bases). V was trimmed by 0 bases and J by 9 bases, leaving 15 bases between them. CDR3 size: 15 residues. Germline lookup yields CDR1 MGHRA and CDR2 YSYEKL. The CDR3 sequence: CASSQDVTGVGPQHF. In nucleotides, the CDR3 is TGCGCCAGCAGCCAAGATGTGACAGGTGTGGGGCCCCAGCATTTT.

The chain links TRBV6-5 to TRBJ2-4, with 9 nucleotides matching TRBD2. Germline CDR1 is MNHEY and CDR2 is SVGAGI. This CDR3 contains 16 residues. V gave up 4 bases and J gave up 4 bases; unmatched junction bases: 8. In DNA form, the CDR3 reads TGTGCCAGCAGTTCCTTATTAGCGGGAGTGAAAAACATTCAGTACTTC. This encodes CASSSLLAGVKNIQYF.

DNA for the CDR3: TGCGCCAGCAGCCCGGGACATCGAGGCCCTAATTCACCCCTCCACTTT. It encodes CASSPGHRGPNSPLHF. J is TRBJ1-6 and V is TRBV4-1; maybe TRBD1 (6 bases). Between the trimmed V and J ends, which lost 4 bases and 6 bases, there was a span of 16 bases. This CDR3 region has 16 residues. Germline-derived CDR1 and CDR2 are MGHRA and YSYEKL.

J is TRBJ2-1 and V is TRBV4-2, with 8 bases lining up with TRBD2. The germline V gene has CDR1 LGHNA and CDR2 YNFKEQ. CDR3 length: 14 residues. V was clipped by 4 bases and J by 4 bases; unmatched bases: 3. The CDR3: CASSRSGDYNEQFF. As DNA, the CDR3 is TGTGCCAGCAGCCGTAGCGGGGATTACAATGAGCAGTTCTTC.

The chain links TRBV4-2 to TRBJ2-1; 13 bases line up with TRBD2. The ends lost 1 base at V and 8 bases at J; junction bases unmatched: 5. Germline CDR1 reads LGHNA; CDR2 reads YNFKEQ. This CDR3 has 16 amino acids. In DNA form, the CDR3 reads TGTGCCAGCAGCCAAGGGACTAGCGGGGGCGCGTATGAGCAGTTCTTC. Amino acids: CASSQGTSGGAYEQFF.

This chain uses TRBV20-1 with TRBJ1-4; D remains unclear. The CDR3 contains 11 residues. V was shortened by 3 bases and J by 5 bases, with 4 bases between the two germline ends. Germline CDR1 reads DFQATT; CDR2 reads SNEGSKA (reference sequence). The DNA of the CDR3 is TGCAGTGCTAGGAGGAATGAAAAACTGTTTTTT. It yields the protein CSARRNEKLFF.

The V and J genes are TRBV5-1 and TRBJ2-1, with D hard to call. The V and J ends lost 0 bases and 2 bases respectively, with 12 bases between them. The germline V gene has CDR1 SGHRS and CDR2 YFSETQ. The CDR3 has 16 amino acids. The CDR3 DNA sequence: TGCGCCAGCAGCTTGGAGTCCGGGTTCACCTACAATGAGCAGTTCTTC. Encoded protein: CASSLESGFTYNEQFF.

This clone has just a few counts. A much larger clone differs from this one at a single base, so this may be a read error. This sample also contains other DNA sequences that code for the same CDR3. V usage is TRBV7-9 and J usage is TRBJ1-1; the match to TRBD1 covers 8 bases. CDR1 is SEHNR, CDR2 FQNEAQ, per germline (reference sequence). Germline trimming cut 4 bases from V and 1 base from J; bases unmatched to any gene: 2. This CDR3 spans 14 amino acids. In DNA form, the CDR3 reads TGTGCCAGCAGCTCCGGACAGGGGAACACTGAAGCTTTCTTT. It yields the protein CASSSGQGNTEAFF. The variable domain in full, completed from reference TRBV7-9 and TRBJ1-1, reads DTGVSQNPRHKITKRGQNVTFRCDPISEHNRLYWYRQTLGQGPEFLTYFQNEAQLEKSRLLSDRFSAERPKGSFSTLEIQRTEQGDSAMYLCASSSGQGNTEAFFGQGTRLTVV.

The chain recombines TRBV19 with TRBJ2-2; D is unclear. The CDR3 covers 13 residues. The ends were cut back, 8 bases at V and 8 bases at J, with 15 bases in the middle. Germline assignment: CDR1 LNHDA and CDR2 SQIVND (reference sequence). As DNA, the CDR3 is TGTGCCAGTGGAAGGCTCCCTGGAGGGGAGCTGTTTTTT. Amino acids: CASGRLPGGELFF.

The V call is TRBV28, the J call TRBJ1-3; no clear D gene. The CDR3 has 16 residues. CDR1 is MDHEN and CDR2 is SYDVKM in the germline V gene. Deletions cut 6 bases from V and 0 bases from J, with 15 bases between. The CDR3 coding sequence is TGTGCCAGCAGCCCTACTGATCCCTACTCTGGAAACACCATATATTTT. Its protein product is CASSPTDPYSGNTIYF.